Following are 6 T cell receptor beta chains from one sample sequenced in a study of shared clonotypes between healthy human individuals. TCRdb's table, derived via immunoSEQ multiplex PCR, lists solely in-frame clones and lacks some. The table lists around 700,000 clones, about three quarters of them singletons, with 1.8% in the top ten. Input material: memory CD4+ T cells sorted from blood. Indicated subset: CD45RA-negative fraction. The receptors were sampled from a woman in her 30s in good health.

The rearrangement uses TRBV2 and TRBJ2-5, with D perhaps TRBD1 or TRBD2 (7 bases each). The germline gives CDR1 SNHLY, CDR2 FYNNEI. Deletions cut 6 bases from V and 2 bases from J, with 22 bases between. The length of the CDR3 is 17 residues. CDR3 nucleotide sequence: TGTGCCAGCAGCGGGGGGTTGACAGGGATTATTCAAGAGACCCAGTACTTC. Its protein product is CASSGGLTGIIQETQYF.

The chain recombines TRBV6-6 with TRBJ2-1; D not resolved. The CDR3 runs 16 residues. Looked up from germline, CDR1 is MNHNY and CDR2 is SVGAGI (reference sequence). V lost 6 bases to trimming and J lost 0 bases, with 15 bases between them. As DNA, the CDR3 is TGTGCCAGCAGCCCCACGACTGTGAGCTCCTACAATGAGCAGTTCTTC. Protein sequence: CASSPTTVSSYNEQFF.

This clone was counted once. The chain links TRBV10-2 to TRBJ2-7; TRBD2 matches at 9 bases. Trimming cost V 7 bases and J 4 bases; bases outside gene matches: 11. The CDR3 spans 15 residues. Germline V lookup: CDR1 WSHSY, CDR2 SAAADI. The chain's CDR3 is CASTYAIAGEYEQYF. The CDR3, as DNA: TGCGCCAGCACCTACGCTATAGCGGGAGAGTACGAGCAGTACTTC.

The J gene is TRBJ2-2, the V gene TRBV5-4, with 12 nucleotides matching TRBD1. The CDR3 totals 18 residues. Trimming cost V 4 bases and J 0 bases; bases outside gene matches: 7. In germline, CDR1 is SGHNT, CDR2 YYREEE (reference sequence). CDR3 region: CASSRRDRGPANTGELFF. CDR3 DNA sequence: TGTGCCAGCAGCCGCCGGGACAGGGGGCCCGCGAACACCGGGGAGCTGTTTTTT.

CDR3 protein: CASSDGTGGVGELFF. CDR3 in DNA: TGTGCCAGCAGTGATGGGACAGGGGGCGTCGGGGAGCTGTTTTTT. The rearrangement joins TRBV2 to TRBJ2-2; 12 nucleotides align to TRBD1. The CDR3 length is 15 residues. CDR1 and CDR2 from the germline V gene are SNHLY and FYNNEI. Trimming at V came to 3 bases and at J to 7 bases, leaving 3 bases not matched to a gene.

This rearrangement joins TRBV4-1 to TRBJ1-4; 7 bases match TRBD1. CDR1 is MGHRA and CDR2 is YSYEKL in the germline V gene. This CDR3 has 18 amino acids. Trimming took 3 bases from V and 2 from J; bases not matched to a gene: 12. The CDR3 sequence: CASSQRGRPGQTNEKLFF. The DNA of the CDR3 is TGCGCCAGCAGCCAGAGGGGGAGACCGGGACAGACTAATGAAAAACTGTTTTTT.